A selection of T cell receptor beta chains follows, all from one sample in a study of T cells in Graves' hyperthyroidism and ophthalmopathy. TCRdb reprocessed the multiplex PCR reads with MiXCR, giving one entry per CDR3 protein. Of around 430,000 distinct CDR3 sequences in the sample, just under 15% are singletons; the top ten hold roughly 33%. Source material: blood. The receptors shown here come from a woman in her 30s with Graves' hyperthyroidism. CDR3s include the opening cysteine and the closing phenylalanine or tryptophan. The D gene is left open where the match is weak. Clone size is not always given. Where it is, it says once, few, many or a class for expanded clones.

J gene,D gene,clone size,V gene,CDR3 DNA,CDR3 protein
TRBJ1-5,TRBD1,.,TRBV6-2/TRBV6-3,TGTGCCAGCAGGGGGACAGGGCCCAATCAGCCCCAGCATTTT,CASRGTGPNQPQHF
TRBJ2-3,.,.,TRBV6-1,TGTGCCAGCAGTCCACCGGGTCTAGCGATTTCCCCAGATACGCAGTATTTT,CASSPPGLAISPDTQYF
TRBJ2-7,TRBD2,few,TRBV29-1,TGCAGCGGCGCGACTAGCGGGAAATACGAGCAGTACTTC,CSGATSGKYEQYF
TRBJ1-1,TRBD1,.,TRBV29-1,TGCAGCGTAGGGGACAGGAGGACTGAAGCTTTCTTT,CSVGDRRTEAFF
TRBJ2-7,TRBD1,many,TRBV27,TGTGCCAGCAGTGTCATTACGGGACAGGGCTATGAGCAGTACTTC,CASSVITGQGYEQYF
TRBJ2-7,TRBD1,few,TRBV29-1,TGCAGCGGGGGACAGGGGGACTACGAGCAGTACTTC,CSGGQGDYEQYF
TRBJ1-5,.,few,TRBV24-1,TGTGCCACCAGTGATACGGGTTCTGAGCCCCAGCATTTT,CATSDTGSEPQHF
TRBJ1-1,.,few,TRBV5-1,TGCGCCAGCAGCTTTTCGCCGGGCTCCGGATGGACTGAAGCTTTCTTT,CASSFSPGSGWTEAFF
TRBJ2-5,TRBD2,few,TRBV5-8,TGTGCCAGCAGCTCGAGCGGGGGGGGGACCCAGTACTTC,CASSSSGGGTQYF
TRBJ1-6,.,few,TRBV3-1,TGTGCCAGCAGCCCAAGAACAACAGATAATTCACCCCTCCACTTT,CASSPRTTDNSPLHF
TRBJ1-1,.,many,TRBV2,TGTGCCAGCAGTGTGACAGGAGGCACTGAAGCTTTCTTT,CASSVTGGTEAFF
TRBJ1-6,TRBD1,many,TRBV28,TGTGCCAGCAGTGGACCGGACAGGGGGGATCGACCCCTCCACTTT,CASSGPDRGDRPLHF
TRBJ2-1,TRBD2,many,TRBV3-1,TGTGCCAGCAGCCTGCGGGGACTAGCGGAGATTTACAATGAGCAGTTCTTC,CASSLRGLAEIYNEQFF
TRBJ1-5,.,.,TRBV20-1,TGCAGTGCAGAGGGGGGACGGGACAATCAGCCCCAGCATTTT,CSAEGGRDNQPQHF
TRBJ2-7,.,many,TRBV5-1,TGCGCCAGCAGGTCGGGAGAAAAAGACGAGCAGTACTTC,CASRSGEKDEQYF
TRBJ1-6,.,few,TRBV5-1,TGCGCCAGCAGCTTGGGGCAGGGTAATCCACCCCTCCACTTT,CASSLGQGNPPLHF
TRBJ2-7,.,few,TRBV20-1,TGCAGTGCTAGAGACCCGCGACTCTACGAGCAGTACTTC,CSARDPRLYEQYF
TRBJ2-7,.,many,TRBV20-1,TGCAGTGCTAGGGCAGGTACCTACGAGCAGTACTTC,CSARAGTYEQYF
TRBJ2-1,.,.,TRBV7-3,TGTGCCAGCAGCCTGGACACAGACAATGAGCAGTTCTTC,CASSLDTDNEQFF
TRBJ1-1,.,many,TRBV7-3,TGTGCCAGCAGCTCGGGCGGCAGGCGAAGGAACACTGAAGCTTTCTTT,CASSSGGRRRNTEAFF
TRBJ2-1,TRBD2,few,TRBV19,TGTGCCAGTAGTATCTATTCCCGTGAGGCTAGCGGGAGAAATGAGCAGTTCTTC,CASSIYSREASGRNEQFF
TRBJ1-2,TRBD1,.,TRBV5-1,TGCGCCAGCAGCTCTACCGGGACAGCGTTTGACGGCTACACCTTC,CASSSTGTAFDGYTF
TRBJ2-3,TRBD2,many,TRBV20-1,TGCAGTGCTCCCGGGCGCCTACTAGCGGTGGATTGGAATACGCAGTATTTT,CSAPGRLLAVDWNTQYF
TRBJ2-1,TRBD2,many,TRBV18,TGTGCCAGCTCACCAGCCGGGACTAGCGGGAGGCGCTGGGGTGAGCAGTTCTTC,CASSPAGTSGRRWGEQFF
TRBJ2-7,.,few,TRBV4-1,TGCGCCAGCAGCCAAATGATGGGTGAAGTCCACGAGCAGTACTTC,CASSQMMGEVHEQYF
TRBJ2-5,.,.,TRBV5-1,TGCGCCAGCAGCTTGGCCCTACAGGGACAAGAGACCCAGTACTTC,CASSLALQGQETQYF